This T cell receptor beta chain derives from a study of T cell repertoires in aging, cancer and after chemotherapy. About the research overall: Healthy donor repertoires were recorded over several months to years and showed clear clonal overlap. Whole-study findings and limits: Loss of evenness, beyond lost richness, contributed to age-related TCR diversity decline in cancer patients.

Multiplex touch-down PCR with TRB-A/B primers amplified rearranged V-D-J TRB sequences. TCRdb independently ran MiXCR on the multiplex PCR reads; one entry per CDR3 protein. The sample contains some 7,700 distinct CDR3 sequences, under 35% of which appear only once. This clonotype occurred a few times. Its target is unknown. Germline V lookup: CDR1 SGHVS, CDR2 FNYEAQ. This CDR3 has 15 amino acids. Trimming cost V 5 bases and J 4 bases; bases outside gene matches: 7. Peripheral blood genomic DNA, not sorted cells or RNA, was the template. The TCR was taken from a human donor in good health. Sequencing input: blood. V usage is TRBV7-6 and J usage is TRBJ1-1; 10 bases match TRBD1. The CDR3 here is CASSPDGTGATEAFF. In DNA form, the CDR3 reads TGTGCCAGCAGCCCCGATGGGACAGGGGCCACTGAAGCTTTCTTT.